Listed below are T cell receptor beta chains from one sample, sequenced in a study of shared T cell receptors in the human thymus. Produced via immunoSEQ multiplex PCR; TCRdb's table is partial and in-frame only. In the table there are 500,000 to 550,000 clones, 75% to 80% of which are singletons. The same data also contributed to another study, on human thymus T cells.

The material sequenced was thymocytes. The receptors originated from a boy younger than two with a congenital heart defect. Each CDR3 is given with its conserved first and last residue. Fields, in order: V gene, clone size, J gene, D gene, CDR3 DNA, CDR3 protein. D genes are given only for firm matches. Part of the rows lack a size; the others show once, few, many or a class for expanded clones.

V gene: TRBV19
clone size: -
J gene: TRBJ2-2
D gene: -
CDR3 DNA: TGTGCCAGTAGTATAGTTACCAAACCGGCGAACACCGGGGAGCTGTTTTTT
CDR3 protein: CASSIVTKPANTGELFF

V gene: TRBV27
clone size: -
J gene: TRBJ2-7
D gene: TRBD1
CDR3 DNA: TGTGCCAGCGGGACCGACAGGGACCTCTACGAGCAGTACTTC
CDR3 protein: CASGTDRDLYEQYF

V gene: TRBV19
clone size: -
J gene: TRBJ1-1
D gene: -
CDR3 DNA: TGTGCCAGTAACGAGGCTTTCTTT
CDR3 protein: CASNEAFF

V gene: TRBV25-1
clone size: -
J gene: TRBJ2-7
D gene: TRBD1
CDR3 DNA: TGTGCCAGCAGTGAAAAGGGCACAGGGGCTTCTTACGAGCAGTACTTC
CDR3 protein: CASSEKGTGASYEQYF

V gene: TRBV27
clone size: -
J gene: TRBJ1-2
D gene: -
CDR3 DNA: TGTGCCAGCAGACGCCCCGGGAACTATGGCTACACCTTC
CDR3 protein: CASRRPGNYGYTF

V gene: TRBV11-2
clone size: few
J gene: TRBJ2-7
D gene: -
CDR3 DNA: TGTGCCAGCAGCTTAGAAGGGGTCGAGCAGTACTTC
CDR3 protein: CASSLEGVEQYF

V gene: TRBV6-1
clone size: -
J gene: TRBJ2-7
D gene: TRBD2
CDR3 DNA: TGTGCCAGCAGGTACACTAGCGGGCGGACCTACGAGCAGTACTTC
CDR3 protein: CASRYTSGRTYEQYF

V gene: TRBV30
clone size: -
J gene: TRBJ1-4
D gene: TRBD1
CDR3 DNA: TGTGCCTGGAGTGGACAGGGGGCCCACATGGGGAAACTGTTTTTT
CDR3 protein: CAWSGQGAHMGKLFF

V gene: TRBV5-1
clone size: -
J gene: TRBJ2-1
D gene: TRBD2
CDR3 DNA: TGCGCCACAGCCCTAGCGGAAAGCTCCTACAATGAGCAGTTCTTC
CDR3 protein: CATALAESSYNEQFF

V gene: TRBV6-1
clone size: few
J gene: TRBJ2-7
D gene: TRBD2
CDR3 DNA: TGTGCCAGCAGCCGACTAGCGGCGGCTACCTACGAGCAGTACTTC
CDR3 protein: CASSRLAAATYEQYF

V gene: TRBV6-9
clone size: -
J gene: TRBJ2-2
D gene: -
CDR3 DNA: TGTGCCAGCAGTTATAGAGCTGGAGCGGATAACACCGGGGAGCTGTTTTTT
CDR3 protein: CASSYRAGADNTGELFF

V gene: TRBV7-9
clone size: -
J gene: TRBJ1-1
D gene: -
CDR3 DNA: TGTGCCTCCGGGCCGGCGGGGACTGAAGCTTTCTTT
CDR3 protein: CASGPAGTEAFF

V gene: TRBV7-9
clone size: -
J gene: TRBJ2-7
D gene: TRBD1
CDR3 DNA: TGTGCCAGCAGCCGACAGGGCCACGAGCAGTACTTC
CDR3 protein: CASSRQGHEQYF

V gene: TRBV13
clone size: -
J gene: TRBJ2-1
D gene: TRBD2
CDR3 DNA: TGTGCCAGCAGCGGGGGGGGAGGCGCGGGGCGCAATGAGCAGTTCTTC
CDR3 protein: CASSGGGGAGRNEQFF

V gene: TRBV10-2
clone size: -
J gene: TRBJ2-7
D gene: TRBD2
CDR3 DNA: TGCGCCAGCAGCTTCCTAGCGGGAGGTATGTACGAGCAGTACTTC
CDR3 protein: CASSFLAGGMYEQYF

V gene: TRBV7-7
clone size: -
J gene: TRBJ2-1
D gene: -
CDR3 DNA: TGTGCCAGCAGCCACGGGAGTCTTTCAGGGAATGAGCAGTTCTTC
CDR3 protein: CASSHGSLSGNEQFF

V gene: TRBV5-4
clone size: -
J gene: TRBJ2-7
D gene: TRBD1
CDR3 DNA: TGTGCCAGCAGTTCGACAGGGTTCGACGAGCAGTACTTC
CDR3 protein: CASSSTGFDEQYF

V gene: TRBV16
clone size: -
J gene: TRBJ2-2
D gene: TRBD1
CDR3 DNA: TGTGCCAGCAGCCAGCGGGACAGGGGGCGCGTCGCCGGGGAGCTGTTTTTT
CDR3 protein: CASSQRDRGRVAGELFF

V gene: TRBV28
clone size: -
J gene: TRBJ2-7
D gene: TRBD2
CDR3 DNA: TGTGCCAGCAGTTTTGAGCGGGAGGACTCACCACCGCCCCATCGGAGACCCTACGAGCAGTACTTC
CDR3 protein: CASSFEREDSPPPHRRPYEQYF

V gene: TRBV7-9
clone size: few
J gene: TRBJ2-7
D gene: -
CDR3 DNA: TGTGCCAGCAGCTTAGCGGGGAGAGGGAGCTCCTACGAGCAGTACTTC
CDR3 protein: CASSLAGRGSSYEQYF

V gene: TRBV5-6
clone size: -
J gene: TRBJ2-3
D gene: TRBD2
CDR3 DNA: TGTGCCAGCAGCTTGGAGCTAGCGGGAGACGCAGATACGCAGTATTTT
CDR3 protein: CASSLELAGDADTQYF

V gene: TRBV19
clone size: few
J gene: TRBJ1-1
D gene: -
CDR3 DNA: TGTGCCAGTAGTCCACGGGGAGGGCGTACTGAAGCTTTCTTT
CDR3 protein: CASSPRGGRTEAFF

V gene: TRBV5-6
clone size: -
J gene: TRBJ2-3
D gene: TRBD2
CDR3 DNA: TGTGCCAGCAGCTTGGTTAGCGGGAGGGGTGAAGATACGCAGTATTTT
CDR3 protein: CASSLVSGRGEDTQYF

V gene: TRBV4-2
clone size: -
J gene: TRBJ2-3
D gene: TRBD1
CDR3 DNA: TGTGCCAGCAGCCAAGATCGGACAGGGGCCACAGATACGCAGTATTTT
CDR3 protein: CASSQDRTGATDTQYF

V gene: TRBV5-1
clone size: -
J gene: TRBJ2-5
D gene: TRBD2
CDR3 DNA: TGCGCCAGCAGCCAGACTCTAGCGGACCAAGAGACCCAGTACTTC
CDR3 protein: CASSQTLADQETQYF

V gene: TRBV7-2
clone size: -
J gene: TRBJ2-7
D gene: TRBD1
CDR3 DNA: TGTGCCAGCAGCCCCCGACAGGGGAGGCTCTACGAGCAGTACTTC
CDR3 protein: CASSPRQGRLYEQYF

V gene: TRBV25-1
clone size: -
J gene: TRBJ2-3
D gene: TRBD1
CDR3 DNA: TGTGCCAGCAGTGGGGACAGGGGGGACACAGATACGCAGTATTTT
CDR3 protein: CASSGDRGDTDTQYF

V gene: TRBV6-1
clone size: -
J gene: TRBJ2-3
D gene: -
CDR3 DNA: TGTGCCAGCACTCCCCTAGAGTTAGATACGCAGTATTTT
CDR3 protein: CASTPLELDTQYF

V gene: TRBV5-1
clone size: -
J gene: TRBJ2-3
D gene: TRBD2
CDR3 DNA: TGCGCCAGCAGCTTCCCCGGGACTAGCGGCAACTCTAGCACAGATACGCAGTATTTT
CDR3 protein: CASSFPGTSGNSSTDTQYF

V gene: TRBV27
clone size: -
J gene: TRBJ2-7
D gene: -
CDR3 DNA: TGTGCCAGCAGTTTATCGTTCCCTGGGCAGGCTGGGGAGCAGTACTTC
CDR3 protein: CASSLSFPGQAGEQYF

V gene: TRBV19
clone size: -
J gene: TRBJ2-2
D gene: -
CDR3 DNA: TGTGCCAGTCGTGGGCCCGGGGAGCTGTTTTTT
CDR3 protein: CASRGPGELFF

V gene: TRBV2
clone size: few
J gene: TRBJ1-4
D gene: TRBD1
CDR3 DNA: TGTGCCAGCAGTGTACCCGGGACAGGGAACGAAAAACTGTTTTTT
CDR3 protein: CASSVPGTGNEKLFF

V gene: TRBV11-2
clone size: -
J gene: TRBJ2-7
D gene: -
CDR3 DNA: TGTGCCAGCAGCTTAGTGGTCCGGGCGGGACCCTCCTACGAGCAGTACTTC
CDR3 protein: CASSLVVRAGPSYEQYF

V gene: TRBV9
clone size: -
J gene: TRBJ1-2
D gene: TRBD1
CDR3 DNA: TGTGCCAGCAGCGGAAAGGGGACAGGTGACGACTATGGCTACACCTTC
CDR3 protein: CASSGKGTGDDYGYTF

V gene: TRBV27
clone size: -
J gene: TRBJ2-4
D gene: -
CDR3 DNA: TGTGCCAGCAGTCCCTATGATAGCAAAAACATTCAGTACTTC
CDR3 protein: CASSPYDSKNIQYF

V gene: TRBV2
clone size: -
J gene: TRBJ1-1
D gene: -
CDR3 DNA: TGTGCCAGCAGTCCACCCCGTGGGGGGGGCGGGACCGCCTTT
CDR3 protein: CASSPPRGGGGTAF

V gene: TRBV4-1
clone size: -
J gene: TRBJ2-7
D gene: -
CDR3 DNA: TGCGCCAGCAGCCTAAGACTGGGGGCCGGCTCCTACGAGCAGTACTTC
CDR3 protein: CASSLRLGAGSYEQYF

V gene: TRBV7-2
clone size: -
J gene: TRBJ2-7
D gene: TRBD1
CDR3 DNA: TGTGCCAGCAGCCCCTTGGACAGGGAAGCCTACGAGCAGTACTTC
CDR3 protein: CASSPLDREAYEQYF

V gene: TRBV19
clone size: -
J gene: TRBJ2-3
D gene: TRBD2
CDR3 DNA: TGTGCCAGTAGTATAGGGACCCGGGGTAGCGGGGAGGGCATTTATACGCAGTATTTT
CDR3 protein: CASSIGTRGSGEGIYTQYF

V gene: TRBV11-2
clone size: -
J gene: TRBJ2-7
D gene: -
CDR3 DNA: TGTGCCAGCAGCTTAGCCCCTTTGGACAGGGCGGGGGACGAGCAGTACTTC
CDR3 protein: CASSLAPLDRAGDEQYF

V gene: TRBV6-5
clone size: -
J gene: TRBJ2-7
D gene: TRBD2
CDR3 DNA: TGTGCCAGCAGGCGCCGACTAGCGGGAGGGCCTGAGCAGTACTTC
CDR3 protein: CASRRRLAGGPEQYF

V gene: TRBV27
clone size: -
J gene: TRBJ2-7
D gene: TRBD1
CDR3 DNA: TGTGCCAGCAGTTTAAGGGACAGGGGTCTCTACGAGCAGTACTTC
CDR3 protein: CASSLRDRGLYEQYF

V gene: TRBV5-4
clone size: -
J gene: TRBJ2-1
D gene: TRBD1
CDR3 DNA: TGTGCCACCCATAGGACCACAGGGGACAATGAGCAGTTCTTC
CDR3 protein: CATHRTTGDNEQFF

V gene: TRBV27
clone size: -
J gene: TRBJ2-6
D gene: -
CDR3 DNA: TGTGCCAGCAGTGCACCTAAAAGGGGTGGGGGGAACTCTGGGGCCAACGTCCTGACTTTC
CDR3 protein: CASSAPKRGGGNSGANVLTF

V gene: TRBV4-3
clone size: -
J gene: TRBJ2-1
D gene: TRBD2
CDR3 DNA: TGCGCCAGCAGCCAAGTCACTAGCGGGAGGTACAATGAGCAGTTCTTC
CDR3 protein: CASSQVTSGRYNEQFF